This T cell receptor (beta chain) originates from a study of shared clonotypes between healthy human individuals. Clones were sequenced by immunoSEQ multiplex PCR, and TCRdb holds only the in-frame ones, with some missing. Of some 320,000 clones listed, over 75% were seen once; the top ten hold roughly 17%. Pooled CD45RO+ cells and CCR7-negative CD45RA+ TemRA cells made up CD8 memory. Comment on this clone: Its antigen is undetermined.

Findings and limits, study-wide: It was only blood that was sampled, and tissue repertoires likely differ. Larger estimated richness was generally recorded for naive subsets relative to memory subsets.

The length of the CDR3 is 13 residues. With 5 bases removed from V and 4 bases from J, the gap between germline ends came to 11 bases. Germline loops: CDR1 SEHNR, CDR2 FQNEAQ (reference sequence). Sequencing used memory CD8+ T cells sorted from blood. As for subset: CD45RO+ cells pooled with CCR7-negative TemRA cells. The receptor was derived from a man aged 18 to 29 in good health. The chain employs TRBV7-9 and TRBJ1-2, with D hard to call. In DNA form, the CDR3 reads TGTGCCAGCAGCCGCCGGGTCTTCTATGGCTACACCTTC. Translated: CASSRRVFYGYTF.